The 17 T cell receptor beta chains below were found in one sample sequenced in a study of PD-L1 blockade in urothelial cancer. Some clones are missing from TCRdb's copy, which holds only in-frame ones; the method was immunoSEQ multiplex PCR. The table lists about 88,000 clones, roughly 90% of them singletons. This specimen was PBMCs, taken around atezolizumab (anti-PD-L1) treatment. These receptors were obtained from a man aged 60 to 75 with urothelial cancer.

This chain connects TRBV11-2 to TRBJ1-3; the D is unclear. The CDR3 spans 14 residues. The germline gives CDR1 SGHAT, CDR2 FQNNGV. V lost 5 bases and J lost 0, with 8 bases in between. The CDR3 here is CASSPQFSGNTIYF. DNA for the CDR3: TGTGCCAGCAGCCCACAGTTCTCTGGAAACACCATATATTTT.

The chain is built from TRBV4-2 and TRBJ2-3, with D possibly TRBD2 on 5 matching bases. The germline V and J ends were trimmed by 2 bases and 2 bases, with 11 bases remaining between them. Germline V CDR1 and CDR2: LGHNA, YNFKEQ. This CDR3 region has 15 residues. For the CDR3, the DNA is TGTGCCAGCAGCCAACAAGCGGCAGACACAGATACGCAGTATTTT. Its protein product is CASSQQAADTDTQYF.

The chain joins TRBV30 to TRBJ1-5; possible D gene TRBD1, 6 bases. CDR3 length: 17 residues. Looked up from germline, CDR1 is GTSNPN and CDR2 is SVGIG (reference sequence). V was cut by 1 base and J by 2 bases, with 18 bases left in between. The CDR3 region has the DNA TGTGCCTGGAGTGCAAAAACAGGGTCTTCGGGCAATCAGCCCCAGCATTTT. This codes for CAWSAKTGSSGNQPQHF.

The chain carries TRBV11-2 and TRBJ2-1; TRBD2 matches at 10 bases. The V and J ends lost 6 bases and 4 bases, in that order; junction bases with no gene match: 12. Germline lookup yields CDR1 SGHAT and CDR2 FQNNGV. The CDR3 runs 17 residues. Here the CDR3 reads CASSSSSGTSDYNEQFF. DNA of the CDR3: TGTGCCAGCAGTTCCTCCTCCGGGACTAGCGATTACAATGAGCAGTTCTTC. The full variable domain, its missing parts supplied by reference TRBV11-2 and TRBJ2-1, is EAGVAQSPRYKIIEKRQSVAFWCNPISGHATLYWYQQILGQGPKLLIQFQNNGVVDDSQLPKDRFSAERLKGVDSTLKIQPAKLEDSAVYLCASSSSSGTSDYNEQFFGPGTRLTVL.

Only a few counts were recorded for this clone. This chain links TRBV11-2 with TRBJ2-1; weak D call: TRBD2 (5 bases). In germline, CDR1 is SGHAT, CDR2 FQNNGV. Trimming left V 1 base short and J 4 bases short, with 11 bases between. This CDR3 region has 15 residues. The CDR3 region has the DNA TGTGCCAGCAGCTTAGGGCTAGCCGAGTACAATGAGCAGTTCTTC. It yields the protein CASSLGLAEYNEQFF.

This chain uses TRBV19 with TRBJ1-6, with 9 positions matching TRBD1. Germline trimming cut 6 bases from V and 4 bases from J; bases unmatched to any gene: 7. Germline lookup yields CDR1 LNHDA and CDR2 SQIVND (reference sequence). The CDR3 sequence is 16 residues long. This chain's CDR3 is CASRTGGDLYNSPLHF. The CDR3 nucleotides read TGTGCCAGTAGGACAGGGGGTGATCTTTATAATTCACCCCTCCACTTT.

The sample holds one count of this clone. The chain carries TRBV9 and TRBJ2-7, with 9 bases fitting TRBD2. The CDR3 extends over 15 amino acids. Germline V lookup: CDR1 SGDLS, CDR2 YYNGEE. V lost 4 bases to trimming and J lost 2 bases; unmatched junction nucleotides: 7. DNA of the CDR3: TGTGCCAGCAGCAAACGGACTAGCGCAACCTACGAGCAGTACTTC. Its protein is CASSKRTSATYEQYF.

V usage is TRBV30 and J usage is TRBJ1-1; D is perhaps TRBD1 (5 bases). Germline CDR1 GTSNPN, CDR2 SVGIG (reference sequence). V was pared by 2 bases and J by 1 base, with 14 bases between. The CDR3 runs to 15 residues. CDR3 sequence: CAWSPGGVRNTEAFF. CDR3 nucleotide sequence: TGTGCCTGGAGTCCCGGGGGGGTTCGGAACACTGAAGCTTTCTTT.

The V gene is TRBV4-3, the J gene TRBJ2-2, with unresolved D. Germline assignment: CDR1 LGHNA and CDR2 YSLEER. The length of the CDR3 is 14 residues. The V end lost 0 bases, the J end lost 3 bases, and 5 bases lay between the germline ends. CDR3 nucleotides: TGCGCCAGCAGCCAAGAAGTAGACACCGGGGAGCTGTTTTTT. Its translation is CASSQEVDTGELFF.

The CDR3 sequence is CASSPGTGIQPQHF. The DNA for the CDR3 is TGTGCCAGCAGCCCCGGGACAGGGATTCAGCCCCAGCATTTT. The chain recombines TRBV28 with TRBJ1-5; TRBD1 matches at 9 bases. The trim removed 6 bases at V and 6 bases at J, leaving 6 bases unmatched. The CDR3 is 14 amino acids. From germline, CDR1 is MDHEN and CDR2 SYDVKM. Using reference TRBV28 and TRBJ1-5 for the parts outside the CDR3, the full variable domain is DVKVTQSSRYLVKRTGEKVFLECVQDMDHENMFWYRQDPGLGLRLIYFSYDVKMKEKGDIPEGYSVSREKKERFSLILESASTNQTSMYLCASSPGTGIQPQHFGDGTRLSIL.

The V gene is TRBV25-1, the J gene TRBJ2-7, with TRBD1 matching 7 bases. Germline values: CDR1 MGHDK, CDR2 SYGVNS. Trimming at V came to 8 bases and at J to 1 base, leaving 11 bases not matched to a gene. The CDR3 extends over 15 amino acids. The DNA for the CDR3 is TGTGCCAGCGCCACGGGACAGACTTTATCCTACGAGCAGTACTTC. It specifies CASATGQTLSYEQYF.

The CDR3 DNA follows: TGCAGTGCTAGCGGGTGGACTGAAGCTTTCTTT. This sequence encodes CSASGWTEAFF. V usage is TRBV20-1 and J usage is TRBJ1-1; D not resolved. The CDR3 has 11 residues. V shed 3 bases and J shed 5 bases, with 7 bases lying between them. CDR1 and CDR2 from the germline V gene are DFQATT and SNEGSKA (reference sequence).

This clone was observed a single time. The rearrangement uses TRBV11-1 and TRBJ2-5; D might be TRBD1 (5 bases). Germline CDR1 is SGHAT and CDR2 is FQDESV (reference sequence). The CDR3 contains 13 residues. The V end was cut by 5 bases, the J end by 4 bases, with 11 bases between. The CDR3 DNA sequence: TGTGCCAGCAGCCCAGGGTCCCGAGAGACCCAGTACTTC. Translated: CASSPGSRETQYF.

The gene calls are TRBV4-3 and TRBJ2-7, with 8 bases aligning to TRBD1. Germline CDR1 LGHNA, CDR2 YSLEER. V shed 0 bases and J 7 bases; nucleotides not matched to a gene: 8. This CDR3 is 15 amino acids long. The chain's CDR3 is CASSQDWQGAREQYF. For the CDR3, the DNA is TGCGCCAGCAGCCAAGATTGGCAGGGGGCGAGAGAGCAGTACTTC.

The rearrangement joins TRBV7-9 to TRBJ2-7, with 9 bases matching TRBD1. The germline gives CDR1 SEHNR, CDR2 FQNEAQ (reference sequence). V was pared by 6 bases and J by 3 bases, with 3 bases of the junction left unmatched. The CDR3 contains 13 residues. Here the CDR3 reads CASRTGGLYEQYF. In DNA, the CDR3 is TGTGCCAGCAGGACAGGGGGGCTCTACGAGCAGTACTTC.

V is TRBV2 and J is TRBJ1-2; D unclear. Trimming took off 4 bases at V and 2 bases at J, with 8 bases between the two ends. There are 13 residues in the CDR3. CDR1 and CDR2 (germline): SNHLY, FYNNEI. Here the CDR3 reads CASSVEGNYGYTF. CDR3 coding DNA: TGTGCCAGCAGTGTTGAGGGAAACTATGGCTACACCTTC.

This chain connects TRBV30 to TRBJ2-3; no clear D. This CDR3 is 12 amino acids long. Germline V CDR1 and CDR2: GTSNPN, SVGIG (reference sequence). Trimming took off 0 bases at V and 2 bases at J, with 3 bases between the two ends. The DNA of the CDR3 is TGTGCCTGGAGTGTTAACACAGATACGCAGTATTTT. Translating it yields CAWSVNTDTQYF.